These T cell receptor beta chains were read from a single sample in a study of PD-1 blockade in classical Hodgkin lymphoma. Generated by immunoSEQ multiplex PCR, the TCRdb table keeps only in-frame clones and is missing some. The table records over 80,000 clones, roughly 92% of them present only once. The sequencing used peripheral blood mononuclear cells (PBMCs), collected at baseline. The origin of the receptors is a human donor with classical Hodgkin lymphoma. CDR3s include the opening cysteine and the closing phenylalanine or tryptophan. D genes are given only for firm matches. Clone size is stated in some rows and not others, as once, few, many or a class when expanded.

j_gene: TRBJ2-3; d_gene: .; v_gene: TRBV14; abundance: .; CDR3nt: TGTGCCAGCAGCCAATTCGACACAGATACGCAGTATTTT; CDR3aa: CASSQFDTDTQYF
j_gene: TRBJ2-2; d_gene: TRBD2; v_gene: TRBV5-5; abundance: .; CDR3nt: TGTGCCAGCAGCATAGGACTAGCGGAACAACATCTGAACACCGGGGAGCTGTTTTTT; CDR3aa: CASSIGLAEQHLNTGELFF
j_gene: TRBJ1-1; d_gene: .; v_gene: TRBV15; abundance: .; CDR3nt: TGTGCCACCAGCAGAGTTGGGGTAGGCACTGAAGCTTTCTTT; CDR3aa: CATSRVGVGTEAFF
j_gene: TRBJ1-3; d_gene: .; v_gene: TRBV28; abundance: .; CDR3nt: TGTGCCAGCAGTATTCTAGGGACCTCTGGAAACACCATATATTTT; CDR3aa: CASSILGTSGNTIYF
j_gene: TRBJ2-4; d_gene: .; v_gene: TRBV27; abundance: .; CDR3nt: TGTGCCAGCAGTTTAGAGGGGTTAGCCAAAAACATTCAGTACTTC; CDR3aa: CASSLEGLAKNIQYF
j_gene: TRBJ1-1; d_gene: .; v_gene: TRBV29-1; abundance: .; CDR3nt: TGCAGCGTTGGATCCAGGGGTCTTTGGAACACTGAAGCTTTCTTT; CDR3aa: CSVGSRGLWNTEAFF
j_gene: TRBJ1-2; d_gene: .; v_gene: TRBV4-1; abundance: .; CDR3nt: TGCGCCAGCAGCCAGGATCCCAGGTGGGGCTACACCTTC; CDR3aa: CASSQDPRWGYTF
j_gene: TRBJ2-7; d_gene: TRBD1; v_gene: TRBV6-6; abundance: .; CDR3nt: TGTGCCAGCAGTTACACGGGACAGGGGGCCTACGAGCAGTACTTC; CDR3aa: CASSYTGQGAYEQYF
j_gene: TRBJ2-1; d_gene: .; v_gene: TRBV7-6; abundance: once; CDR3nt: TGTGCCAGCAGCTTAGGTGCGGGCCGCTACTCCTACAATGAGCAGTTCTTC; CDR3aa: CASSLGAGRYSYNEQFF
j_gene: TRBJ2-1; d_gene: TRBD2; v_gene: TRBV30; abundance: .; CDR3nt: TGTGCCTGGACTGATACGGGACTAGCGTTAGTCAATGAGCAGTTCTTC; CDR3aa: CAWTDTGLALVNEQFF
j_gene: TRBJ2-1; d_gene: .; v_gene: TRBV28; abundance: .; CDR3nt: TGTGCCAGCAGTCTCCGGTGGTATGAGCAGTTCTTC; CDR3aa: CASSLRWYEQFF
j_gene: TRBJ2-5; d_gene: .; v_gene: TRBV21-1; abundance: .; CDR3nt: TGTGCCAGCAGCAAAGTTGAGGAGACCAAGTACTTC; CDR3aa: CASSKVEETKYF
j_gene: TRBJ2-7; d_gene: .; v_gene: TRBV29-1; abundance: .; CDR3nt: TGCAGCGTCGATATACCCAGGGGTTTCTCCTACGAGCAGTACTTC; CDR3aa: CSVDIPRGFSYEQYF
j_gene: TRBJ1-2; d_gene: .; v_gene: TRBV9; abundance: .; CDR3nt: TGTGCCAGCAGCGTAGAACCCACAGTCCGACCTAACTATGGCTACACCTTC; CDR3aa: CASSVEPTVRPNYGYTF
j_gene: TRBJ2-7; d_gene: TRBD1; v_gene: TRBV27; abundance: .; CDR3nt: TGTGCCAGCAGCCAGACAGGGGGCTTCAACGAGCAGTACTTC; CDR3aa: CASSQTGGFNEQYF
j_gene: TRBJ2-7; d_gene: .; v_gene: TRBV7-9; abundance: .; CDR3nt: TGTGCCAGCATAGCAGCCCCCTATGGGGAGCAGTACTTC; CDR3aa: CASIAAPYGEQYF
j_gene: TRBJ2-1; d_gene: TRBD2; v_gene: TRBV27; abundance: .; CDR3nt: TGTGCCAGCAGTTCATGGCGACTAGCGGGAGGCTCCTACAATGAGCAGTTCTTC; CDR3aa: CASSSWRLAGGSYNEQFF
j_gene: TRBJ2-7; d_gene: TRBD1; v_gene: TRBV4-1; abundance: .; CDR3nt: TGCGCCAGCAGCCAAGATCCGGGACAGGCGGTTCACGAGCAGTACTTC; CDR3aa: CASSQDPGQAVHEQYF
j_gene: TRBJ2-7; d_gene: TRBD1; v_gene: TRBV30; abundance: .; CDR3nt: TGTGCCCAACAACCGGACAGGTCCTACGAGCAGTACTTC; CDR3aa: CAQQPDRSYEQYF
j_gene: TRBJ2-2; d_gene: .; v_gene: TRBV13; abundance: .; CDR3nt: TGTGCCAGCAGCTTGCCCCAGGAGCGGCCTACCGGGGAGCTGTTTTTT; CDR3aa: CASSLPQERPTGELFF
j_gene: TRBJ2-7; d_gene: .; v_gene: TRBV6-5; abundance: .; CDR3nt: TGTGCCAGCAGTTTACCGGGCGGCTACGAGCAGTACTTC; CDR3aa: CASSLPGGYEQYF
j_gene: TRBJ2-5; d_gene: TRBD2; v_gene: TRBV5-1; abundance: .; CDR3nt: TGCGCCAGCAGAGATTATTCGGGACTAGCGGGCCAAGAGACCCAGTACTTC; CDR3aa: CASRDYSGLAGQETQYF
j_gene: TRBJ1-2; d_gene: .; v_gene: TRBV6-5; abundance: .; CDR3nt: TGTGCCAGCAGTTACTCTCCCTTGGGAGGCTATGGCTACACCTTC; CDR3aa: CASSYSPLGGYGYTF
j_gene: TRBJ2-5; d_gene: .; v_gene: TRBV18; abundance: .; CDR3nt: TGTGCCAGCTCACCACGAGAGATCCAAGAGACCCAGTACTTC; CDR3aa: CASSPREIQETQYF
j_gene: TRBJ2-1; d_gene: TRBD2; v_gene: TRBV28; abundance: .; CDR3nt: TGTGCCAGCAGTTTGAGGGTGCTAGCGGGAGATTACAATGAGCAGTTCTTC; CDR3aa: CASSLRVLAGDYNEQFF
j_gene: TRBJ1-1; d_gene: .; v_gene: TRBV19; abundance: .; CDR3nt: TGTGCCAGTAGTTCGACGGGGAACACTGAAGCTTTCTTT; CDR3aa: CASSSTGNTEAFF
j_gene: TRBJ1-1; d_gene: .; v_gene: TRBV5-4; abundance: .; CDR3nt: TGTGCCAGCTCCCCGCGGGAGTGGACGGTCATGAACACTGAAGCTTTCTTT; CDR3aa: CASSPREWTVMNTEAFF